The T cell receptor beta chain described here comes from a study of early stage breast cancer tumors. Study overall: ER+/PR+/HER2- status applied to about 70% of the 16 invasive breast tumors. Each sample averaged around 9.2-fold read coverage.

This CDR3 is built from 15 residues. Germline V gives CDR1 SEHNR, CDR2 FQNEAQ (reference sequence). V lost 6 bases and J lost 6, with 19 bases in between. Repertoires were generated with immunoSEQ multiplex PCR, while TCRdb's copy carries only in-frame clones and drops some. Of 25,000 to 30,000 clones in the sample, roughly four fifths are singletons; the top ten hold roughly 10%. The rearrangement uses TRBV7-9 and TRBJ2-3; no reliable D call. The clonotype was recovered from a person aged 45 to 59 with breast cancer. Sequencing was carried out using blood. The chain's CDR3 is CASRSTLVESDTQYF. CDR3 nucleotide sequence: TGTGCCAGCAGATCCACCCTAGTCGAGTCGGATACGCAGTATTTT.